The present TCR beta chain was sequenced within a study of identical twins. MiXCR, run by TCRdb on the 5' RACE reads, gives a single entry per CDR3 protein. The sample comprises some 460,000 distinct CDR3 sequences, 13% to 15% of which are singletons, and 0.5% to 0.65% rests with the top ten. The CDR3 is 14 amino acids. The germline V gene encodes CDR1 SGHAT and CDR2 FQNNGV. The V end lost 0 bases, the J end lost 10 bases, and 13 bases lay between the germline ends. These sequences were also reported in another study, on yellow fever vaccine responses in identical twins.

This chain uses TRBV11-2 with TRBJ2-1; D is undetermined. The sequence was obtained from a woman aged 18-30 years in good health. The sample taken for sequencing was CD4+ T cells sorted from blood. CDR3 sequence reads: CASSLDLPGWEQFF. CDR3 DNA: TGTGCCAGCAGCTTAGATCTGCCGGGCTGGGAGCAGTTCTTC.